The 10 T cell receptor beta chains in this list originate from one sample, sequenced in a study of shared clonotypes between healthy human individuals. The naive CD8 fraction comprised CD45RO-negative cells positively selected for CCR7 and excluded terminally differentiated effector memory CD45RA+ cells. Method: immunoSEQ multiplex PCR; TCRdb's copy keeps in-frame clones and lacks some. Here the sample spans 550,000 to 600,000 clones, 95% to 98% being singletons. The sample consisted of naive CD8+ T cells sorted from blood. The receptor source for this set is a man between 25 and 39 years old in good health.

The rearrangement joins TRBV5-8 to TRBJ2-2; 9 bases match TRBD1. Germline-derived CDR1 and CDR2 are SGHTS and YDEGEE. The CDR3 is 15 amino acids. The V and J ends lost 4 bases and 1 base, in that order; junction bases with no gene match: 2. CDR3 residues: CASSKDRGNTGELFF. CDR3 nucleotide sequence: TGTGCCAGCAGCAAGGACAGGGGGAACACCGGGGAGCTGTTTTTT.

The V gene is TRBV7-2, the J gene TRBJ2-4; D gene ambiguous. The V and J ends lost 6 bases and 7 bases respectively, with 13 bases between them. Germline V gives CDR1 SGHTA, CDR2 FQGNSA. The CDR3 has 13 amino acids. In nucleotides, the CDR3 is TGTGCCAGCAGGGTGAGGAATGATAACATTCAGTACTTC. Amino acid sequence: CASRVRNDNIQYF. Variable domain in full (rest from reference TRBV7-2 and TRBJ2-4): GAGVSQSPSNKVTEKGKDVELRCDPISGHTALYWYRQSLGQGLEFLIYFQGNSAPDKSGLPSDRFSAERTGGSVSTLTIQRTQQEDSAVYLCASRVRNDNIQYFGAGTRLSVL.

The chain combines TRBV29-1 with TRBJ1-1; 10 bases are shared with TRBD1. Germline V gene data show CDR1 as SQVTM and CDR2 as ANQGSEA. Trimming at V came to 4 bases and at J to 4 bases, leaving 15 bases not matched to a gene. The CDR3 has 17 amino acids. The CDR3 loop is CSVAGRQGAKAGTEAFF. The CDR3 DNA sequence: TGCAGCGTTGCGGGGAGACAGGGGGCGAAGGCGGGCACTGAAGCTTTCTTT.

The chain links TRBV11-2 to TRBJ1-2; possibly TRBD1 for D (6 bases). This CDR3 has 15 residues. Germline-derived CDR1 and CDR2 are SGHAT and FQNNGV. The V and J ends lost 5 bases and 8 bases respectively, with 21 bases between them. CDR3 amino acids: CASSPWHRARSGYTF. The CDR3 DNA reads TGTGCCAGCAGCCCTTGGCACAGGGCCAGGAGCGGCTACACCTTC.

The chain uses TRBV10-1 and TRBJ2-3; 9 positions match TRBD2. Germline values: CDR1 WNHNN, CDR2 SYGVQD (reference sequence). The CDR3 is made up of 16 amino acids. Trimming removed 6 bases from V and 0 bases from J; junction bases left unmatched: 7. The DNA for the CDR3 is TGCGCCAGCAGCGAACATACTAGCGGGAGCACAGATACGCAGTATTTT. It specifies CASSEHTSGSTDTQYF.

A single count supports this clone. The chain uses TRBV12-5 and TRBJ2-7; TRBD2 agrees at 7 bases. V lost 6 bases, J lost 3 bases, and 5 bases stayed unmatched. Germline V gives CDR1 LGHNT, CDR2 FRNRAP. The length of the CDR3 is 13 residues. The CDR3 DNA is TGTGCTAGTGGAGCAAGCGGGAACTACGAGCAGTACTTC. It translates to CASGASGNYEQYF. Based on the CDR3 plus reference TRBV12-5 and TRBJ2-7, the full variable domain is DARVTQTPRHKVTEMGQEVTMRCQPILGHNTVFWYRQTMMQGLELLAYFRNRAPLDDSGMPKDRFSAEMPDATLATLKIQPSEPRDSAVYFCASGASGNYEQYFGPGTRLTVT.

The chain couples TRBV6-5 to TRBJ2-1, with D tentatively TRBD2 (5 bases). The CDR3 length is 13 residues. Germline loops: CDR1 MNHEY, CDR2 SVGAGI. The germline V and J ends were trimmed by 6 bases and 4 bases, with 10 bases remaining between them. The CDR3 nucleotides read TGTGCCAGCAGGGAGGTGGGTTACAATGAGCAGTTCTTC. Amino acids: CASREVGYNEQFF.

The chain recombines TRBV5-6 with TRBJ2-1; the D is unclear. This CDR3 contains 12 residues. The V and J ends lost 2 bases and 5 bases respectively, with 5 bases between them. Germline V lookup: CDR1 SGHDT, CDR2 YYEEEE. Written as DNA, the CDR3 is TGTGCCAGCAGCTTCGGGCACAATGAGCAGTTCTTC. Translating it yields CASSFGHNEQFF.

Only one count was recorded for this clone. The chain joins TRBV7-9 to TRBJ2-3, with D perhaps TRBD1 (5 bases). The length of the CDR3 is 14 residues. The ends were cut back, 1 base at V and 2 bases at J, with 7 bases in the middle. Germline lookup yields CDR1 SEHNR and CDR2 FQNEAQ (reference sequence). The CDR3: CASSLEQDTDTQYF. The CDR3 DNA sequence: TGTGCCAGCAGCTTAGAACAGGACACAGATACGCAGTATTTT.

This chain links TRBV5-6 with TRBJ2-7; D may be TRBD2 (5 bases). CDR1 is SGHDT, CDR2 YYEEEE, per germline. CDR3 length equals 16 residues. The V end lost 6 bases, the J end lost 5 bases, and 24 bases lay between the germline ends. CDR3 DNA sequence: TGTGCCAGCACGAACGGTGCGGGTGGGCTTATTAACGAGCAGTACTTC. Translating it yields CASTNGAGGLINEQYF. The full variable domain, rest sourced from reference TRBV5-6 and TRBJ2-7, is DAGVTQSPTHLIKTRGQQVTLRCSPKSGHDTVSWYQQALGQGPQFIFQYYEEEERQRGNFPDRFSGHQFPNYSSELNVNALLLGDSALYLCASTNGAGGLINEQYFGPGTRLTVT.